This T cell receptor beta chain stems from a study of technical replicates of blood from several donors. With respect to this clone: One end of the junction fails to match germline, which may point to a read error.

This CDR3 contains 14 residues. Germline lookup yields CDR1 SGHAT and CDR2 FQNNGV. Produced via immunoSEQ multiplex PCR; TCRdb's table is partial and in-frame only. Of more than 65,000 clones listed, roughly 92% are singletons. This TCR was recovered from a human donor in good health. The chain has TRBV11-2 and TRBJ1-1, with unresolved D. Sequencing used T cells isolated from PBMCs. The CDR3 DNA sequence: TGTGCCAGCAGCTTAGCGCATACAAACATTGAAGCTTTCTTT. Translating it yields CASSLAHTNIEAFF.